Following are 13 T cell receptor beta chains from one sample sequenced in a study of cytotoxic CD8 clonotypes in ibrutinib-treated CLL. Assay used: immunoSEQ multiplex PCR; TCRdb lists only in-frame clones, some missing. Among 120,000 to 150,000 clones, approximately 90% were seen once, and the ten largest hold about a tenth. Material: PBMCs, obtained after 12 months of ibrutinib treatment. The receptors originated from a human donor with chronic lymphocytic leukemia.

This chain connects TRBV7-2 to TRBJ2-7; D remains ambiguous. The V and J ends lost 3 bases and 0 bases respectively, with 21 bases between them. In germline, CDR1 is SGHTA, CDR2 FQGNSA. The CDR3 totals 18 residues. The chain's CDR3 is CASSFKGNSILSSYEQYF. The CDR3, as DNA: TGTGCCAGCAGCTTCAAGGGTAATTCAATCTTAAGCTCCTACGAGCAGTACTTC.

This chain links TRBV6-5 with TRBJ2-7; TRBD1 agrees at 12 bases. V shed 2 bases, J shed 2 bases, and the junction held 1 base outside the gene matches. This CDR3 has 15 residues. Germline values: CDR1 MNHEY, CDR2 SVGAGI. DNA of the CDR3: TGTGCCAGCAGTTACGGGACAGGGGGCCCCTACGAGCAGTACTTC. Encoded protein: CASSYGTGGPYEQYF.

The chain uses TRBV5-8 and TRBJ2-7; D is unclear. Germline lookup yields CDR1 SGHTS and CDR2 YDEGEE. With 0 bases removed from V and 7 bases from J, the gap between germline ends came to 5 bases. The CDR3 length is 11 residues. CDR3 nucleotides: TGTGCCAGCAGCTTGGTGAGAGAGCAGTACTTC. Amino acids: CASSLVREQYF.

The V and J genes are TRBV7-2 and TRBJ2-3; D remains ambiguous. The germline V gene encodes CDR1 SGHTA and CDR2 FQGNSA. CDR3 size: 17 residues. V lost 4 bases and J 1 base, leaving 18 bases between the germline ends. CDR3 bases: TGTGCCAGCAGCTCCCGCGGAAGCCAAAGGGGCACAGATACGCAGTATTTT. This encodes CASSSRGSQRGTDTQYF. Together with reference TRBV7-2 and TRBJ2-3, the CDR3 gives the full variable domain: GAGVSQSPSNKVTEKGKDVELRCDPISGHTALYWYRQSLGQGLEFLIYFQGNSAPDKSGLPSDRFSAERTGGSVSTLTIQRTQQEDSAVYLCASSSRGSQRGTDTQYFGPGTRLTVL.

The gene calls are TRBV29-1 and TRBJ2-7; 7 bases map to TRBD1. CDR3 length: 10 residues. J was trimmed by 5 bases and V by 7 bases; bases with no gene match: 2. In germline, CDR1 is SQVTM, CDR2 ANQGSEA. This chain's CDR3 is CSATGDEQYF. CDR3 coding DNA: TGCAGCGCTACAGGGGACGAGCAGTACTTC.

Only a few counts were recorded for this clone. Within the sample, other DNA sequences also encode this same CDR3. The J gene is TRBJ2-7, the V gene TRBV28, with D unclear. This CDR3 spans 11 amino acids. V lost 4 bases and J lost 3, with 4 bases in between. The germline CDR1 and CDR2 sequences are MDHEN and SYDVKM. As DNA, the CDR3 is TGTGCCAGCAGTTCCAGCTACGAGCAGTACTTC. Translated, it gives CASSSSYEQYF. The whole variable domain, filled in from reference TRBV28 and TRBJ2-7, reads DVKVTQSSRYLVKRTGEKVFLECVQDMDHENMFWYRQDPGLGLRLIYFSYDVKMKEKGDIPEGYSVSREKKERFSLILESASTNQTSMYLCASSSSYEQYFGPGTRLTVT.

This chain connects TRBV28 to TRBJ2-7, with 7 bases aligning to TRBD1. With V trimmed by 6 bases and J by 3 bases, 8 bases remained unmatched. The CDR3 loop spans 14 amino acids. Germline V gene sequence: CDR1 MDHEN, CDR2 SYDVKM. The CDR3 region has the DNA TGTGCCAGCAGGGAGACAGGGATCTTCTACGAGCAGTACTTC. Its protein product is CASRETGIFYEQYF.

The chain recombines TRBV7-2 with TRBJ1-2; D gene uncertain. With 1 base removed from V and 8 bases from J, the gap between germline ends came to 11 bases. The CDR3 loop spans 13 amino acids. Germline assignment: CDR1 SGHTA and CDR2 FQGNSA. In nucleotides, the CDR3 is TGTGCCAGCAGCTTAGGGCCGGGGTCGGGCTACACCTTC. Translated, it gives CASSLGPGSGYTF.

This CDR3 reads CASSPQFEGLGDEQYF. In DNA form, the CDR3 reads TGTGCCAGCAGCCCCCAATTCGAGGGGCTCGGAGACGAGCAGTACTTC. The chain links TRBV7-2 to TRBJ2-7; D possibly uses TRBD1 or TRBD2 (5 bases each). Trimming pared 5 bases from V and 5 bases from J, leaving 22 bases between. The germline gives CDR1 SGHTA, CDR2 FQGNSA. This CDR3 comprises 16 residues. Complete variable domain (other parts from reference TRBV7-2 and TRBJ2-7): GAGVSQSPSNKVTEKGKDVELRCDPISGHTALYWYRQSLGQGLEFLIYFQGNSAPDKSGLPSDRFSAERTGGSVSTLTIQRTQQEDSAVYLCASSPQFEGLGDEQYFGPGTRLTVT.

The rearrangement joins TRBV28 to TRBJ2-7; 9 nucleotides agree with TRBD1. CDR3 length equals 14 residues. V was clipped by 10 bases and J by 3 bases; unmatched bases: 10. Germline V gene sequence: CDR1 MDHEN, CDR2 SYDVKM. The CDR3 nucleotides are TGTGCCACCAAAACAGGGGGCCGGGACTACGAGCAGTACTTC. Protein product: CATKTGGRDYEQYF. Drawing the rest from reference TRBV28 and TRBJ2-7, the complete variable domain is DVKVTQSSRYLVKRTGEKVFLECVQDMDHENMFWYRQDPGLGLRLIYFSYDVKMKEKGDIPEGYSVSREKKERFSLILESASTNQTSMYLCATKTGGRDYEQYFGPGTRLTVT.

CDR3 sequence (DNA): TGTGCCAGCAGCTTCGGACAGGGGGACTCCAATGAGCAGTTCTTC. Protein product: CASSFGQGDSNEQFF. J is TRBJ2-1 and V is TRBV7-9; the match to TRBD1 covers 10 bases. Germline values: CDR1 SEHNR, CDR2 FQNEAQ (reference sequence). The CDR3 is 15 amino acids. Unmatched junction bases numbered 5, after V lost 3 bases and J lost 6 bases.

The rearrangement uses TRBV19 and TRBJ2-7; unclear D gene. The CDR3 extends over 16 amino acids. V was cut by 4 bases and J by 3 bases, with 19 bases left in between. Germline V lookup: CDR1 LNHDA, CDR2 SQIVND (reference sequence). The CDR3 nucleotides are TGTGCCAGTAGTAACCCTCCGACTTGGGGATTCTACGAGCAGTACTTC. It specifies CASSNPPTWGFYEQYF.

This chain uses TRBV4-2 with TRBJ1-5; D uncertain. CDR3 length equals 17 residues. CDR1 LGHNA and CDR2 YNFKEQ come from the germline V gene. The V end was cut by 0 bases, the J end by 0 bases, with 12 bases between. For the CDR3, the DNA is TGTGCCAGCAGCCAAGAAGGGAGGGCGGATAGCAATCAGCCCCAGCATTTT. This sequence encodes CASSQEGRADSNQPQHF.